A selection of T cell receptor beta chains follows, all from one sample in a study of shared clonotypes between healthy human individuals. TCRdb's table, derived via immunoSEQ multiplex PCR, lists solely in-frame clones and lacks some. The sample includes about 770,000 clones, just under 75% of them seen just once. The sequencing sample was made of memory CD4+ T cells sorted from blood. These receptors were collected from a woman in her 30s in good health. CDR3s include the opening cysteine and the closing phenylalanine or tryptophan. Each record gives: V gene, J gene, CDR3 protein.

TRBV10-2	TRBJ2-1	CASSAVAGLADKSEFF
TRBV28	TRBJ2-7	CASNGAYEQYF
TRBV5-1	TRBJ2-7	CASSPGTSGSGEQYF
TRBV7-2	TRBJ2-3	CASSLAGPSTDTQYF
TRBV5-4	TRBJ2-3	CASSLAGHPTDTQYF
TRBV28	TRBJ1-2	CASNIGRDNYGYTF
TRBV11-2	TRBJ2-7	CASSLAPKLAGGYEQYF
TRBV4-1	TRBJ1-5	CASSQDQGNQPQHF
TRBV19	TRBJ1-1	CASRGKQGVNTEAFF
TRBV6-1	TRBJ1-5	CASRDLGRDQPQHF
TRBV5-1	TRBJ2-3	CASSLGTRGSDTQYF
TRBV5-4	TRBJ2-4	CASSFTPMNIQYF
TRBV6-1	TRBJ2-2	CASSGSLGINTGELFF
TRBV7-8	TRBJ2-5	CASSLSFGETQYF
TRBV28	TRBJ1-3	CASSSGQGDGNTIYF
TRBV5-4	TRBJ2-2	CASSARTGSNTGELFF
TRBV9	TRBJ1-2	CASSVRQAATGYTF
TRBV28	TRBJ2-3	CASSLVSRKTDTQYF
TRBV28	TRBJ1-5	CASSLLRGLQHF
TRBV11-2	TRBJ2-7	CASSLFRGRTSRYEQYF
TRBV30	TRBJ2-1	CAWSITGLAGGFNEQFF
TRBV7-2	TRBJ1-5	CASSQEGGNQPQHF
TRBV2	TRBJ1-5	CASRVQGADQPQHF
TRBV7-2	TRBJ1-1	CASSLRLLGTEAFF
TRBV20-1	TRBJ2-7	CSARSGPEQYF
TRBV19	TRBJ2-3	CASTPWTGGSTDTQYF
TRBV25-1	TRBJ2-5	CASTPHRGDDVTQYF
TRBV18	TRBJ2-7	CASSPATSYEQYF
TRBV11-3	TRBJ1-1	CASSLRQSTEAFF
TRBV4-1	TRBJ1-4	CASSQGDTLNEKLFF
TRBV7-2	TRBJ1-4	CASRELQGLTNEKLFF
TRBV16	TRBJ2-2	CASSQLRSGELFF
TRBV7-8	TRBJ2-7	CASSLVFQASSYEQYF
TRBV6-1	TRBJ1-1	CASNLQLNTEAFF
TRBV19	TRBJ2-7	CASTGNLDEQYF
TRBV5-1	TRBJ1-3	CASSLGTGGNTIYF
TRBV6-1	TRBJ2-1	CASSVDSRGEQFF
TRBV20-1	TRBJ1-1	CSASRGEAFF
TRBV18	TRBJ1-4	CASSPKRQGTSNEKLFF
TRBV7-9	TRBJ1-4	CASSLGQNHNEKLFF
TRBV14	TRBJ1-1	CASKQEAFF
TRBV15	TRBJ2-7	CATSRDRGAVDEQYF